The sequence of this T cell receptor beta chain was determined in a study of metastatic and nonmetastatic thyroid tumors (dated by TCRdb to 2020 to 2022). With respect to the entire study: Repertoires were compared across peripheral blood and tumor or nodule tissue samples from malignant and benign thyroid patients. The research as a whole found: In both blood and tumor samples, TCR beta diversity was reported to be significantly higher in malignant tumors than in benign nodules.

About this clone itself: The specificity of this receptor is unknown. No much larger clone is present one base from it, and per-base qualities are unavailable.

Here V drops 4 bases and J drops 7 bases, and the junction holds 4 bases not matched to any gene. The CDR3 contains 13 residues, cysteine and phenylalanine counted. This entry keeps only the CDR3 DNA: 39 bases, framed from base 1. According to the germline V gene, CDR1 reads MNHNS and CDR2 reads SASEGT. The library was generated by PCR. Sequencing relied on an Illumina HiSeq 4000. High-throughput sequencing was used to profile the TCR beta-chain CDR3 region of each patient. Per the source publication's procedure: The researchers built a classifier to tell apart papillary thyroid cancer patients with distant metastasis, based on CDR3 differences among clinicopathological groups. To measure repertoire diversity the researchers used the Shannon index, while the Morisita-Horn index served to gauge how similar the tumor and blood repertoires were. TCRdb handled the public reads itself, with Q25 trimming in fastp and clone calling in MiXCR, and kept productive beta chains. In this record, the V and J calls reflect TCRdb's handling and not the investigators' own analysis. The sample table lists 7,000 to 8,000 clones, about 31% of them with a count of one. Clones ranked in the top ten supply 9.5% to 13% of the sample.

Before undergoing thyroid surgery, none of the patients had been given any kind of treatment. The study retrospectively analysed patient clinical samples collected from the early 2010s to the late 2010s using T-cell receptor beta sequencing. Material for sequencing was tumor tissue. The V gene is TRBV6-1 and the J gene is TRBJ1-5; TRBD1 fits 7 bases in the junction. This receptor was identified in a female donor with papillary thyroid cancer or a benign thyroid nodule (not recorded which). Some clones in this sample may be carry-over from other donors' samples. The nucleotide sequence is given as TGTGCCAGCAGTGTCGGAGGGGGCCAGCCCCAGCATTTT. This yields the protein CASSVGGGQPQHF.